The 17 T cell receptor beta chains below were found in one sample sequenced in a study of blood T cell repertoires in COVID-19. Sequencing was performed with immunoSEQ multiplex PCR; in TCRdb, only in-frame clones are kept and a portion is missing. Of fewer than 500,000 clones in the sample, about 87% were seen once. The sample taken for sequencing was peripheral blood. The receptors stem from a man aged 18-30 years with COVID-19, enrolled during active disease.

The genes are TRBV15 and TRBJ2-3, with D perhaps TRBD2 (6 bases). V lost 8 bases to trimming and J lost 3 bases, with 18 bases between them. Germline V CDR1 and CDR2: LNHNV, YYDKDF (reference sequence). This CDR3 is built from 15 residues. CDR3 DNA: TGTGCCACCCGTGAGTGGAGGGGTTGGACAGATACGCAGTATTTT. This codes for CATREWRGWTDTQYF.

This clone was detected only a few times. The chain carries TRBV4-1 and TRBJ1-5; TRBD1 aligns across 7 bases. V lost 4 bases and J lost 4; bases outside the gene matches: 7. This CDR3 region has 15 residues. Germline values: CDR1 MGHRA, CDR2 YSYEKL. The CDR3 protein is CASSLQLQGNQPQHF. CDR3 nucleotide sequence: TGCGCCAGCAGCCTCCAACTACAGGGGAATCAGCCCCAGCATTTT.

The rearrangement links TRBV6-5 to TRBJ1-4, with 8 bases that match TRBD1. V dropped 0 bases and J dropped 8; count of bases not matched to a gene: 8. Germline V gene sequence: CDR1 MNHEY, CDR2 SVGAGI. The CDR3 contains 16 residues. The chain's CDR3 is CASSYSGQANLEKLFF. The CDR3 nucleotides are TGTGCCAGCAGTTACTCGGGACAGGCGAACCTAGAAAAACTGTTTTTT.

V gene TRBV12-5 combines with J gene TRBJ2-4, with D possibly TRBD1 on 6 matching bases. This CDR3 contains 16 residues. V shed 4 bases and J shed 9 bases, with 22 bases lying between them. Germline CDR1 and CDR2: LGHNT and FRNRAP. Here the CDR3 reads CASGSLSGGDWGIQYF. For the CDR3, the DNA is TGTGCTAGTGGTTCCCTGAGTGGGGGCGACTGGGGCATTCAGTACTTC.

The V gene is TRBV27, the J gene TRBJ2-1; 10 bases match TRBD2. V gave up 5 bases and J gave up 10 bases; unmatched junction bases: 17. Germline values: CDR1 MNHEY, CDR2 SMNVEV (reference sequence). CDR3 length: 17 residues. CDR3 coding DNA: TGTGCCAGCAGTCTCCGCGCTAGCGGGGGTGGGGTCGGGGAGCAGTTCTTC. The encoded protein is CASSLRASGGGVGEQFF.

This chain uses TRBV3-1 (or the pseudogene TRBV3-2) with TRBJ2-3; 8 bases line up with TRBD1. Germline assignment: CDR1 LGHDT and CDR2 YNNKEL (reference sequence). The CDR3 totals 16 residues. After removal of 4 bases from V and 2 bases from J, the junction contained 8 bases not matched to a gene. CDR3 DNA sequence: TGTGCCAGCAGCCTAGGGACAGGTCGATCCACAGATACGCAGTATTTT. Translated, it gives CASSLGTGRSTDTQYF.

The chain carries TRBV6-6 and TRBJ1-6; D perhaps matches TRBD1 (6 bases). Trimming removed 7 bases from V and 6 bases from J, with 16 bases in between. CDR1 and CDR2 from the germline V gene are MNHNY and SVGAGI (reference sequence). The CDR3 loop spans 15 amino acids. Here the CDR3 DNA reads TGTGCCAGCATTCAGAGCGGACAGCGTAATTCACCCCTCCACTTT. This codes for CASIQSGQRNSPLHF.

The chain recombines TRBV6-6 with TRBJ1-2, with 8 bases that match TRBD1. The ends lost 4 bases at V and 8 bases at J; junction bases unmatched: 6. This CDR3 comprises 13 residues. CDR1 and CDR2 (germline): MNHNY, SVGAGI (reference sequence). The CDR3 nucleotides read TGTGCCAGCAGTTTAACAGGGGGATCAGGCTACACCTTC. It codes for CASSLTGGSGYTF.

The chain is built from TRBV6-1 and TRBJ1-2, with unresolved D. V lost 2 bases and J lost 0, with 7 bases in between. From germline, CDR1 is MNHNS and CDR2 SASEGT. The CDR3 is 14 residues long. For the CDR3, the DNA is TGTGCCAGCAGTGAATCACTGACTAACTATGGCTACACCTTC. Its protein product is CASSESLTNYGYTF.

This chain uses TRBV3-1 (or the pseudogene TRBV3-2) with TRBJ1-1; D is unresolved. V was clipped by 1 base and J by 6 bases, with 15 bases between them. CDR1 LGHDT and CDR2 YNNKEL come from the germline V gene (reference sequence). There are 15 residues in the CDR3. The CDR3 coding sequence is TGTGCCAGCAGCCAAGCGGAAAAGCGGGCAGCTGAAGCTTTCTTT. Translated, it gives CASSQAEKRAAEAFF.

The chain links TRBV19 to TRBJ2-5, with TRBD2 matching over 7 bases. The J segment lost 1 base and the V segment lost 3 bases, leaving 8 bases of the junction unmatched. Germline V gene sequence: CDR1 LNHDA, CDR2 SQIVND (reference sequence). The CDR3 covers 16 residues. DNA of the CDR3: TGTGCCAGTAGTATCCCGTGGTCTAGCGGCCAAGAGACCCAGTACTTC. It codes for CASSIPWSSGQETQYF.

The V and J genes are TRBV6-1 and TRBJ2-7, with 7 bases aligning to TRBD1. Germline CDR1 is MNHNS and CDR2 is SASEGT. This CDR3 spans 16 amino acids. J was trimmed by 3 bases and V by 1 base; bases with no gene match: 9. DNA of the CDR3: TGTGCCAGCAGTGAAGAACGGGACAGTCTCTTCTACGAGCAGTACTTC. Protein sequence: CASSEERDSLFYEQYF.

The gene calls are TRBV5-4 and TRBJ1-2; perhaps TRBD1 as D (5 bases). The CDR3 has 13 residues. CDR1 is SGHNT, CDR2 YYREEE, per germline (reference sequence). V lost 4 bases, J lost 7 bases, and 14 bases lay in between. CDR3 nucleotide sequence: TGTGCCAGCAGCGTGGAGGTCCAGGGTGGCTACACCTTC. This sequence encodes CASSVEVQGGYTF.

The genes are TRBV10-3 and TRBJ2-3, with 10 bases fitting TRBD1. Trimming removed 6 bases from V and 0 bases from J; junction bases left unmatched: 6. Germline CDR1 reads ENHRY; CDR2 reads SYGVKD. The CDR3 consists of 16 residues. Here the CDR3 reads CAIRPGQGRSTDTQYF. CDR3 DNA sequence: TGTGCCATCAGACCGGGACAGGGGCGTAGCACAGATACGCAGTATTTT.

The V call is TRBV11-3, the J call TRBJ2-1; 7 bases align to TRBD1. Germline values: CDR1 SGHNT, CDR2 YENEEA. Trimming removed 6 bases from V and 7 bases from J; junction bases left unmatched: 6. The CDR3 covers 13 residues. CDR3: CASSQDRRNEQFF. CDR3 coding DNA: TGTGCCAGCAGTCAGGACAGGCGGAATGAGCAGTTCTTC.

CDR3 sequence: CASSLSRDEQFF. In DNA form, the CDR3 reads TGTGCCAGCAGCTTGTCGAGGGATGAGCAGTTCTTC. The chain links TRBV7-9 to TRBJ2-1; D may be TRBD2 (5 bases). The germline gives CDR1 SEHNR, CDR2 FQNEAQ (reference sequence). V lost 3 bases to trimming and J lost 8 bases, with 8 bases between them. The CDR3 extends over 12 amino acids.

The chain couples TRBV15 to TRBJ1-3; D call uncertain. The V gene lost 4 bases and the J gene lost 4 bases, with 8 bases spanning the gap. The germline V gene encodes CDR1 LNHNV and CDR2 YYDKDF (reference sequence). The CDR3 loop spans 13 amino acids. The CDR3 spells CATSKSRGNTIYF. CDR3 sequence (DNA): TGTGCCACCAGCAAGAGTCGCGGAAACACCATATATTTT.